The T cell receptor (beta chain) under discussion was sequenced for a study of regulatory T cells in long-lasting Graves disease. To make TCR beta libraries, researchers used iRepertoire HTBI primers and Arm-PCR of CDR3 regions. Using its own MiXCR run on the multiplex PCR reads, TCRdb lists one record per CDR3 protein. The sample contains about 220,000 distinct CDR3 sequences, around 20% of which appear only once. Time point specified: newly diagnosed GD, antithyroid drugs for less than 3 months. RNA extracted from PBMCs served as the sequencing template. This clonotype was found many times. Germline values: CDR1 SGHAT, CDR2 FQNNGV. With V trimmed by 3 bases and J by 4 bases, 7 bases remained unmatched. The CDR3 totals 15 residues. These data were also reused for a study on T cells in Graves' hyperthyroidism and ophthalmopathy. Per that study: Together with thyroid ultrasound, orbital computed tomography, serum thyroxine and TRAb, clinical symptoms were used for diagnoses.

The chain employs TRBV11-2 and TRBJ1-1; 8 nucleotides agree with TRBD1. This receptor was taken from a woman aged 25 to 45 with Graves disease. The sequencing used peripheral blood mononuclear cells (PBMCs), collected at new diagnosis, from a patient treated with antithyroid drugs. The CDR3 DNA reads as TGTGCCAGCAGCTTTGGCGACAGGGGTAGCACTGAAGCTTTCTTT. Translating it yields CASSFGDRGSTEAFF.